This T cell receptor (beta chain) is drawn from a study of breast tumors, draining lymph nodes, adjacent tissues. Study findings and constraints: Findings are consistent with lymph node origin and intratumoral expansion of most tumor T cells.

TCRdb passed the multiplex PCR reads through MiXCR, listing each CDR3 protein once. Of about 130,000 distinct CDR3 sequences detected, about 20% appear once; the ten largest clones hold approximately 3.5%. The table lists this clonotype with a few counts. Its antigen is unknown. The lymph nodes were axillary draining lymph nodes from breast cancer patients. V trimming: 6 bases; J trimming: 9 bases; junction bases outside the gene matches: 10. The CDR3 length is 13 residues. CDR1 and CDR2 (germline): MNHNS, SASEGT. The specimen was axillary lymph node tissue. This sequence joins TRBV6-1 and TRBJ2-7; 8 bases are shared with TRBD1. The sequence was obtained from a female donor with breast cancer. Some clones in this sample may be carry-over from other donors' samples. CDR3 sequence reads: CASSSGQVSGQYF. CDR3 bases: TGTGCCAGCAGCTCGGGACAGGTAAGTGGGCAGTACTTC.